The T cell receptor (beta chain) described here comes from a study of shared clonotypes between healthy human individuals. Study outcomes and limitations: The sharing of approximately 4.6% of naive CD4 clonotypes was seen across a handful of donors. In contrast to clonotypes shared by all four donors, non-shared clonotypes had lower generation probabilities.

Authors' methods: Because ImmunoSEQ provided only junction sequences with no quality scores, the filtering differed. TCRdb's table, derived via immunoSEQ multiplex PCR, lists solely in-frame clones and lacks some. Clonal size and the V and J genes are those of that table, whereas D and trimming came from the DNA. This sample carries 600,000 to 750,000 clones, 90% of them seen once, and the ten largest clones take 34%. Trimming cost V 0 bases and J 2 bases, with 10 bases left between them. The CDR3 has 16 amino acids. The V gene's germline CDR1 is LNHNV and CDR2 YYDKDF (reference sequence). About this clone itself: Its target is unknown.

This TCR derives from a man between 18 and 35 years old in good health. Some clones in this sample may be carry-over from other donors' samples. Material: memory CD8+ T cells from PBMCs. Subset defined: CD45RO+ cells pooled with CCR7-negative TemRA cells. The genes are TRBV15 and TRBJ1-4; a weak D match, TRBD1 (5 bases). This CDR3 reads CATSRDPGGTNEKLFF. In nucleotides, the CDR3 is TGTGCCACCAGCAGAGATCCGGGGGGGACTAATGAAAAACTGTTTTTT.